This T cell receptor beta chain was captured in a study of T cells after yellow fever vaccination. Study-wide results and limits: FACS-sorted repertoires could harbor abundant contaminating bulk-population clonotypes. Clones that expanded after primary vaccination mostly reappeared after the booster (just over 95% CD4, about 91% CD8). Clonotypes shared by both compartments, CD4 and CD8, made up a small share.

It was through 5'RACE template switching that TCR cDNA was made, with a universal primer site and UMIs added. TCRdb recomputed calls from the 5' RACE reads with MiXCR, one row per CDR3 protein. The sample includes approximately 70,000 distinct CDR3 sequences, about 7% of them seen just once. CDR3 length: 14 residues. V gave up 3 bases and J gave up 7 bases, with 16 bases separating them. The table lists this clonotype with many counts. Its cognate antigen is unknown. The specimen comprised CD8+ T cells sorted from PBMCs, sampled around 45 days after the first yellow fever vaccination. The receptor comes from a young man who received the YFV17D yellow fever vaccine. The chain carries TRBV12-3 or TRBV12-4 and TRBJ2-7; D may be TRBD1 (6 bases). The CDR3 reads CASSFGGLGTEQYF. The CDR3 nucleotides read TGTGCCAGCAGTTTTGGGGGCCTAGGGACGGAGCAGTACTTC.